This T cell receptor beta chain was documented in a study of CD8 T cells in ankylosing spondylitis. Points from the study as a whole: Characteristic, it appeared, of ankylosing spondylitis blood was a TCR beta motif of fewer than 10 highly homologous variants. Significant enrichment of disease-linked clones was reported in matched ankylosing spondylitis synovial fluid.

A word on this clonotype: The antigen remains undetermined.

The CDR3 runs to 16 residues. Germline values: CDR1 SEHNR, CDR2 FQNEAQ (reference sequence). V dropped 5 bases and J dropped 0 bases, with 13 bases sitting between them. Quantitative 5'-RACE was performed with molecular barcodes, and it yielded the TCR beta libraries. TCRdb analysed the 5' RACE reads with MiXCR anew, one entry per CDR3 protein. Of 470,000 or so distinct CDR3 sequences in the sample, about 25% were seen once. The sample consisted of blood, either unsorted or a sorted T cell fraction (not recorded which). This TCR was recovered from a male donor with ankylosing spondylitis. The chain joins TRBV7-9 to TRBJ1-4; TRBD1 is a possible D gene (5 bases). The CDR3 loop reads CASSLLRTTTNEKLFF. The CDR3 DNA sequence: TGTGCCAGCAGCCTCCTCCGGACAACAACTAATGAAAAACTGTTTTTT. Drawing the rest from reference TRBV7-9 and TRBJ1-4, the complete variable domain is DTGVSQNPRHKITKRGQNVTFRCDPISEHNRLYWYRQTLGQGPEFLTYFQNEAQLEKSRLLSDRFSAERPKGSFSTLEIQRTEQGDSAMYLCASSLLRTTTNEKLFFGSGTQLSVL.